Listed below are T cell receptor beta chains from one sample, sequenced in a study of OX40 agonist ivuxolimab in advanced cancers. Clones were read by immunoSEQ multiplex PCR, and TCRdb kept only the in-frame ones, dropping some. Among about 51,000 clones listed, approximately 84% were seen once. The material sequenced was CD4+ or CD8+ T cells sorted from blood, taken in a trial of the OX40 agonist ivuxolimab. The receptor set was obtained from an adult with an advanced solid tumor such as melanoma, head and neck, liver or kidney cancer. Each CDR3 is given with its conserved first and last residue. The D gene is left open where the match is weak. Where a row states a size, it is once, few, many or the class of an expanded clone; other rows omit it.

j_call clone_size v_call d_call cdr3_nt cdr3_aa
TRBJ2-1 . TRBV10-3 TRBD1 TGTGCCATCACTCCGGGACAGGGACTAAGCTCCTACAATGAGCAGTTCTTC CAITPGQGLSSYNEQFF
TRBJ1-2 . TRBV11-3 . TGTGCCAGCAGCTCCCAGGGTCGGATAGGCTACACCTTC CASSSQGRIGYTF
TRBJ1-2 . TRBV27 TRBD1 TGTGCCAGCAGTTTATCCTGGACAGGGGTATCTGGCTACACCTTC CASSLSWTGVSGYTF
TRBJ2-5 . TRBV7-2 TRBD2 TGTGCCAGCAGCTTTGTTAGCGGGGGGGGACGGGAGACCCAGTACTTC CASSFVSGGGRETQYF
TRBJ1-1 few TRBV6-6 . TGTGCCAGCGGGTGGAACACTGAAGCTTTCTTT CASGWNTEAFF
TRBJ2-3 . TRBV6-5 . TGTGCCAGCAGTTACTCCTCAGGGAAAGGCACAGATACGCAGTATTTT CASSYSSGKGTDTQYF
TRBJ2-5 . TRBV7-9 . TGTGCCAGCAGCTTAGCGCGGGGTCAAGAGACCCAGTACTTC CASSLARGQETQYF
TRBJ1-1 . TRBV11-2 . TGTGCCAGCAGCGAACAGTCTCCGAACACTGAAGCTTTCTTT CASSEQSPNTEAFF
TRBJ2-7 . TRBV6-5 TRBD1 TGTGCCAGCAGTGAAAACAGGGGCCCCTACGAGCAGTACTTC CASSENRGPYEQYF
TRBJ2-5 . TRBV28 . TGTGCCAGCAGCCCAGGCCTTCGGGAGACCCAGTACTTC CASSPGLRETQYF